This T cell receptor (beta chain) was found in a study of blood T cell repertoires in COVID-19. Study background: In each case, the material was cDNA or gDNA derived from T cells, B-cell-depleted T cells, or PBMCs.

Here immunoSEQ multiplex PCR was the method, and the copy in TCRdb shows in-frame clones only, minus some. The sample includes tens of thousands of clones, 79% of them seen just once. Germline lookup yields CDR1 SGHTA and CDR2 FQGNSA. This CDR3 has 15 residues. Trimming took off 1 base at V and 7 bases at J, with 14 bases between the two ends. V usage is TRBV7-2 and J usage is TRBJ2-1, with D uncertain. The sequenced sample was peripheral blood. The clonotype originates from a human donor in a cohort sampled during active COVID-19. The CDR3 DNA sequence: TGTGCCAGCAGCTTAGATAGCCGTGCCGGAAATGAGCAGTTCTTC. As protein: CASSLDSRAGNEQFF.